This T cell receptor (beta chain) comes out of a study of T cell responses to AZD1222 COVID-19 vaccine. General observations from the study: The donors showed a predominance of white British ancestry and of females, with possible underestimation of clonal diversity. After the peak T cell response, and only then, were repertoires sampled.

Method: immunoSEQ multiplex PCR; TCRdb's copy keeps in-frame clones and lacks some. Altogether about 140,000 clones are present, just over 90% being singletons, with the ten largest covering roughly 1.3%. For this clone: What it binds is not known.

Material: peripheral blood, obtained 28 days after the second AZD1222 dose. The sequence came from an adult who received the AZD1222 COVID-19 vaccine.

This CDR3 is CASVLLGTVNQPQHF. Written as DNA, the CDR3 is TGTGCCAGCGTACTATTAGGGACAGTCAATCAGCCCCAGCATTTT. This rearrangement joins TRBV6-5 to TRBJ1-5, with 7 bases fitting TRBD1. From germline, CDR1 is MNHEY and CDR2 SVGAGI. Trimming took 8 bases from V and 3 from J; bases not matched to a gene: 10. There are 15 residues in the CDR3.